A single sample is the source of the 20 T cell receptor beta chains below, sequenced in a study of human T cells and chemical hapten exposure. Each CDR3 protein gets one entry after TCRdb re-called the RACE reads with MiXCR. The sample includes under 100,000 distinct CDR3 sequences, about 10% of them seen just once. Time point described: patch test 2, 6 weeks after DPC sensitization. This sample's treatment: therapeutic diphenylcyclopropenone sensitization with weekly scalp DPC. Sequencing used whole blood, obtained in connection with sensitization to the hapten diphenylcyclopropenone (DPC). The source of these receptors is a woman between 45 and 65 years old with alopecia areata. Some clones in this sample may be carry-over from other donors' samples.

V gene TRBV10-3 combines with J gene TRBJ2-2; the D gene is possibly TRBD2 (7 bases). V was cut by 10 bases and J by 3 bases, with 18 bases left in between. The CDR3 is made up of 15 amino acids. Germline V CDR1 and CDR2: ENHRY, SYGVKD. DNA for the CDR3: TGTGCCACCCAGCGAGGGGGGGATTACACCGGGGAGCTGTTTTTT. It encodes CATQRGGDYTGELFF.

This rearrangement joins TRBV18 to TRBJ2-1; D ambiguous. Germline CDR1 is KGHSH and CDR2 is LQKENI. CDR3 length: 13 residues. V dropped 3 bases and J dropped 8 bases, with 11 bases sitting between them. The CDR3 loop is CASSPRNRDEQFF. CDR3 nucleotide sequence: TGTGCCAGCTCACCGCGGAACCGTGATGAGCAGTTCTTC.

This clonotype turned up a few times. The chain recombines TRBV6-5 with TRBJ2-1, with TRBD2 as a possible D gene (6 bases). The CDR3 totals 15 residues. Germline V gene lookup returns CDR1 MNHEY and CDR2 SVGAGI. Trimming took 5 bases from V and 9 from J, leaving 20 bases between them. CDR3 in amino acids: CASSRGTADRGEQFF. DNA for the CDR3: TGTGCCAGCAGTCGGGGGACTGCGGACCGCGGTGAGCAGTTCTTC.

This clonotype occurred a few times. The CDR3 loop is CASSLAATTDTQYF. CDR3 sequence (DNA): TGTGCCAGCAGCTTAGCTGCAACCACAGATACGCAGTATTTT. V and J are TRBV7-2 and TRBJ2-3; the D is unclear. The CDR3 is made up of 14 amino acids. The V gene lost 0 bases and the J gene lost 2 bases, with 6 bases spanning the gap. The germline V gene encodes CDR1 SGHTA and CDR2 FQGNSA.

This clonotype was observed many times. The chain joins TRBV11-2 to TRBJ2-7; D is possibly TRBD1 (7 bases). The germline CDR1 and CDR2 sequences are SGHAT and FQNNGV. V lost 0 bases, J lost 8 bases, and 11 bases lay in between. This CDR3 has 13 residues. The DNA for the CDR3 is TGTGCCAGCAGCTTAGAACCAGGGGGGAAGCAGTACTTC. This translates into CASSLEPGGKQYF.

This clonotype has ten or more counts. The chain employs TRBV7-9 and TRBJ2-7, with unresolved D. Trimming cost V 1 base and J 5 bases, with 6 bases left between them. The CDR3 covers 12 residues. Germline values: CDR1 SEHNR, CDR2 FQNEAQ (reference sequence). Here the CDR3 reads CASSLEPDEQYF. In nucleotides, the CDR3 is TGTGCCAGCAGCTTAGAGCCAGACGAGCAGTACTTC.

The table lists this clonotype with a few counts. V usage is TRBV6-2 or TRBV6-3 and J usage is TRBJ2-2; 8 bases match TRBD2. CDR3 length equals 16 residues. Germline CDR1 is MNHEY and CDR2 is SVGEGT. J gave up 4 bases and V 6 bases, and 10 bases lay outside the gene matches. The CDR3 reads CASSPGGGRGTGELFF. The DNA of the CDR3 is TGTGCCAGCAGCCCCGGCGGGGGGCGCGGCACCGGGGAGCTGTTTTTT.

This clonotype was counted a few times. The chain has TRBV27 and TRBJ2-1; D uncertain. Trimming left V 3 bases short and J 0 bases short, with 9 bases between. This CDR3 has 15 amino acids. Germline V lookup: CDR1 MNHEY, CDR2 SMNVEV (reference sequence). CDR3 bases: TGTGCCAGCAGTTTTCGGGCCTCCTCCTACAATGAGCAGTTCTTC. It codes for CASSFRASSYNEQFF.

This clonotype was seen many times. The chain is built from TRBV6-1 and TRBJ1-4, with 7 bases matching TRBD1. V lost 1 base, J lost 0 bases, and 14 bases stayed unmatched. The CDR3 consists of 20 residues. Germline V gives CDR1 MNHNS, CDR2 SASEGT. CDR3 nucleotide sequence: TGTGCCAGCAGTGAAGATGGGACAGTGGTGGTATCGGCAACTAATGAAAAACTGTTTTTT. Translated: CASSEDGTVVVSATNEKLFF.

This clonotype occurred many times. V and J are TRBV7-9 and TRBJ2-5; D is tentatively TRBD1 or TRBD2 (5 bases each). CDR1 and CDR2 from the germline V gene are SEHNR and FQNEAQ (reference sequence). This CDR3 contains 15 residues. V lost 5 bases and J lost 1, with 14 bases in between. For the CDR3, the DNA is TGTGCCAGCAGCCCAGGCCCCGGGGCCCAAGAGACCCAGTACTTC. This sequence encodes CASSPGPGAQETQYF. The whole variable domain, filled in from reference TRBV7-9 and TRBJ2-5, reads DTGVSQNPRHKITKRGQNVTFRCDPISEHNRLYWYRQTLGQGPEFLTYFQNEAQLEKSRLLSDRFSAERPKGSFSTLEIQRTEQGDSAMYLCASSPGPGAQETQYFGPGTRLLVL.

There are many counts of this clonotype. This chain links TRBV5-1 with TRBJ1-1; D not certain. Per the germline V gene, CDR1 is SGHRS and CDR2 is YFSETQ. There are 14 residues in the CDR3. Between the trimmed V and J ends, which lost 4 bases and 4 bases, there was a span of 14 bases. The DNA of the CDR3 is TGCGCCAGCAGCCCGGGAGGGTTTATCACTGAAGCTTTCTTT. Translated, it gives CASSPGGFITEAFF.

The sample holds a few counts of this clonotype. The chain links TRBV7-9 to TRBJ1-2; the match to TRBD1 covers 8 bases. The CDR3 spans 15 residues. Losses at the gene ends were 5 bases for V and 7 bases for J; bases not matched to a gene: 12. CDR1 and CDR2 from the germline V gene are SEHNR and FQNEAQ (reference sequence). The CDR3 DNA reads TGTGCCAGCAGCCCCCCATTGGGGACAGGTCGTGGCTACACCTTC. Its translation is CASSPPLGTGRGYTF. Full variable domain (rest looked up from reference TRBV7-9 and TRBJ1-2): DTGVSQNPRHKITKRGQNVTFRCDPISEHNRLYWYRQTLGQGPEFLTYFQNEAQLEKSRLLSDRFSAERPKGSFSTLEIQRTEQGDSAMYLCASSPPLGTGRGYTFGSGTRLTVV.

This clonotype has at least ten counts. This sequence joins TRBV12-3 or TRBV12-4 and TRBJ2-7; TRBD2 is a possible D gene (5 bases). The CDR3 is made up of 14 amino acids. V was shortened by 7 bases and J by 5 bases, with 18 bases between the two germline ends. DNA of the CDR3: TGTGCCAGCACCGAACGGACGGGGATCGACGAGCAGTACTTC. It yields the protein CASTERTGIDEQYF.

This clonotype was counted between two and nine times. The gene calls are TRBV18 and TRBJ1-1; D call uncertain. Germline loops: CDR1 KGHSH, CDR2 LQKENI. This CDR3 spans 13 amino acids. The V end lost 3 bases, the J end lost 1 base, and 6 bases lay between the germline ends. The DNA of the CDR3 is TGTGCCAGCTCACCTCAGAGGAACACTGAAGCTTTCTTT. Translation: CASSPQRNTEAFF. The full variable domain, its missing parts supplied by reference TRBV18 and TRBJ1-1, is NAGVMQNPRHLVRRRGQEARLRCSPMKGHSHVYWYRQLPEEGLKFMVYLQKENIIDESGMPKERFSAEFPKEGPSILRIQQVVRGDSAAYFCASSPQRNTEAFFGQGTRLTVV.

This clonotype was picked up a small number of times. For the CDR3, the DNA is TGCAGCGTTGAAGAAACACCGGGAGCCACTGAAGCTTTCTTT. Its translation is CSVEETPGATEAFF. This chain uses TRBV29-1 with TRBJ1-1; D is undetermined. The germline V gene has CDR1 SQVTM and CDR2 ANQGSEA. V lost 0 bases and J 4 bases, leaving 12 bases between the germline ends. This CDR3 has 14 residues.

This clonotype was seen a few times. The chain has TRBV27 and TRBJ2-7; 9 bases are a match to TRBD1. Looked up from germline, CDR1 is MNHEY and CDR2 is SMNVEV (reference sequence). J gave up 2 bases and V 4 bases, and 9 bases lay outside the gene matches. This CDR3 has 16 residues. The DNA for the CDR3 is TGTGCCAGCAGTTCCCTGACAGGGGGTCGAACCTACGAGCAGTACTTC. Translation gives CASSSLTGGRTYEQYF.

This clonotype occurred a few times. The V gene is TRBV12-3 or TRBV12-4, the J gene TRBJ2-2; maybe TRBD1 (5 bases). V was clipped by 6 bases and J by 5 bases, with 16 bases between them. The CDR3 contains 15 residues. CDR3 loop: CASRSDSADTGELFF. The DNA for the CDR3 is TGTGCCAGCAGGTCCGACAGCGCTGATACCGGGGAGCTGTTTTTT.

In this sample, this clonotype turned up a few times. The chain links TRBV24-1 to TRBJ2-7; D is possibly TRBD1 (6 bases). V was shortened by 4 bases and J by 1 base, with 10 bases between the two germline ends. The germline gives CDR1 KGHDR, CDR2 SFDVKD. The CDR3 is 14 amino acids. The CDR3 region is CATSDPGTSYEQYF. In nucleotides, the CDR3 is TGTGCCACCAGTGACCCCGGGACATCCTACGAGCAGTACTTC.

Only a few counts were recorded for this clonotype. V and J are TRBV5-5 and TRBJ1-2; D might be TRBD1 (6 bases). The V end lost 9 bases, the J end lost 4 bases, and 10 bases lay between the germline ends. Germline lookup yields CDR1 SGHKS and CDR2 YYEKEE (reference sequence). The CDR3 spans 11 residues. CDR3 protein: CATEGVYGYTF. The CDR3 coding sequence is TGTGCCACCGAGGGGGTCTATGGCTACACCTTC.

The chain recombines TRBV12-3 or TRBV12-4 with TRBJ2-5; 8 bases agree with TRBD1. The CDR3 totals 15 residues. The junction had 9 bases not matched to a gene; V was cut back by 5 bases and J by 4 bases. The DNA of the CDR3 is TGTGCCAGCAGTCCCTGGACAGGGATGGGAGAGACCCAGTACTTC. Translated: CASSPWTGMGETQYF.